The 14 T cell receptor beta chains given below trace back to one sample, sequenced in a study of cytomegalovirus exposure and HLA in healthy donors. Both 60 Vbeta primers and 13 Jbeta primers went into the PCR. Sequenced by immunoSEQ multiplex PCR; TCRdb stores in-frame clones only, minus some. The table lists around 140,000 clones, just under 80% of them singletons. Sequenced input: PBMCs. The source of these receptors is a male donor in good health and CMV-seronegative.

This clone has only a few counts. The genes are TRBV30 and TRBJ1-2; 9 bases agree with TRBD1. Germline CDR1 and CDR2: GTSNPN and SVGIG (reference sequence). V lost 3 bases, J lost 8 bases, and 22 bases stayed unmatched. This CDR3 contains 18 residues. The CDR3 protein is CAWRKPTPGQGILWGYTF. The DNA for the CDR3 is TGTGCCTGGAGGAAACCGACGCCGGGACAGGGAATACTTTGGGGCTACACCTTC.

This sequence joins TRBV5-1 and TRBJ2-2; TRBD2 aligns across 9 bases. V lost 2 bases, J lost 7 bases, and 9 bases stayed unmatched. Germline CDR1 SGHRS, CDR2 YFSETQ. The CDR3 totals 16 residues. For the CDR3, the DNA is TGCGCCAGCAGCTTCTCCTTAGCGGGGGTTGGCGGGGAGCTGTTTTTT. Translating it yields CASSFSLAGVGGELFF.

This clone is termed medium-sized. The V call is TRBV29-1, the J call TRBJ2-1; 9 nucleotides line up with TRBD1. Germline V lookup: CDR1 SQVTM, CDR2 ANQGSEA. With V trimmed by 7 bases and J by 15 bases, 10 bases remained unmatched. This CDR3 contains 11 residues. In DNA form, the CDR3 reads TGCAGCGCCGACCCGGGACAGGGATGGTTCTTC. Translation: CSADPGQGWFF.

CDR3 sequence reads: CATSSLQDFTEAFF. The DNA of the CDR3 is TGTGCCACCAGCAGCCTACAGGATTTCACTGAAGCTTTCTTT. The V call is TRBV15, the J call TRBJ1-1; weak D call: TRBD1 (5 bases). Deletions cut 3 bases from V and 4 bases from J, with 12 bases between. The CDR3 is 14 amino acids. Germline V gives CDR1 LNHNV, CDR2 YYDKDF (reference sequence).

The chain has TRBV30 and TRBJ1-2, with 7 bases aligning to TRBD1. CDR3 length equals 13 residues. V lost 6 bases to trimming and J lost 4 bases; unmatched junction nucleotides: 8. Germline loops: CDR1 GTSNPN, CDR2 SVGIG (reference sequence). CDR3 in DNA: TGTGCCTGCCAGGGACAGTCTATCTATGGCTACACCTTC. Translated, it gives CACQGQSIYGYTF.

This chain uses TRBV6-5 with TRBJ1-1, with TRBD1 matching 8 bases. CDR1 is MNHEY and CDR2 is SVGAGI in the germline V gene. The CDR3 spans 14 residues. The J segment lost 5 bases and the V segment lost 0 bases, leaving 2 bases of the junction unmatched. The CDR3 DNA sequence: TGTGCCAGCAGTTACTCCGACAGGGGTACTGAAGCTTTCTTT. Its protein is CASSYSDRGTEAFF.

The chain's CDR3 is CSSVAGGSDTQYF. For the CDR3, the DNA is TGCAGCTCCGTAGCGGGGGGATCGGATACGCAGTATTTT. The rearrangement links TRBV29-1 to TRBJ2-3, with 10 bases matching TRBD2. The V gene end was trimmed by 8 bases and the J gene end by 6 bases; junction bases not matched to a gene: 8. Germline V lookup: CDR1 SQVTM, CDR2 ANQGSEA. The CDR3 length is 13 residues.

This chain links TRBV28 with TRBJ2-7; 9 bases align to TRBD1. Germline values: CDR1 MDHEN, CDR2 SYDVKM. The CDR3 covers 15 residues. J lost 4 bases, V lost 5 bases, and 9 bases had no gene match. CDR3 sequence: CASSTGTGRWYEQYF. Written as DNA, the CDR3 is TGTGCCAGCAGTACCGGGACAGGGCGTTGGTACGAGCAGTACTTC.

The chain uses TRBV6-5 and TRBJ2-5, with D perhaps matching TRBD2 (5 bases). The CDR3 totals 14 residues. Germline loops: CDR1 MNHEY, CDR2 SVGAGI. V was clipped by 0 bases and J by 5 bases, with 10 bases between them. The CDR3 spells CASSYSLASETQYF. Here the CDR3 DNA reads TGTGCCAGCAGTTACTCGTTAGCGTCGGAGACCCAGTACTTC.

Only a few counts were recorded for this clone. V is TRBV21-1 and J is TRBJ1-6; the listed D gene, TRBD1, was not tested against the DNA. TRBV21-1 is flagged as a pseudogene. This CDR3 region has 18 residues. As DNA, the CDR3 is TGTGCCAGCAGCAAAGACGAGCTCCGTCAGGGGGATAATTCACCCCTCCACTTT. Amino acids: CASSKDELRQGDNSPLHF.

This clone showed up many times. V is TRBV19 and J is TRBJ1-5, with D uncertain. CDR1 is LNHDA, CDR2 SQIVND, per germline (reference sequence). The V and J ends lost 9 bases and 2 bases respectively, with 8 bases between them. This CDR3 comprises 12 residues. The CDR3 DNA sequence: TGTGCCAGCCGGGAGGGCAATCAGCCCCAGCATTTT. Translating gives CASREGNQPQHF.

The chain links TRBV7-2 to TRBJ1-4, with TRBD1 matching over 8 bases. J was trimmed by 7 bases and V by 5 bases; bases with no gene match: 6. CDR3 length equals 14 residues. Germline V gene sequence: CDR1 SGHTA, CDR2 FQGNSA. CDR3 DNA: TGTGCCAGCAGCATATCAGGGGGCGGTGAAAAACTGTTTTTT. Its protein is CASSISGGGEKLFF.

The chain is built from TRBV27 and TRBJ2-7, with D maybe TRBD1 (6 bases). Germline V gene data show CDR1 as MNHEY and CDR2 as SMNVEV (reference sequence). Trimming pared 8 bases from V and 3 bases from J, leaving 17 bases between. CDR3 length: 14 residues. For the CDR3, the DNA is TGTGCCAGCGCGATGGCAGGGGAAAACTACGAGCAGTACTTC. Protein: CASAMAGENYEQYF.

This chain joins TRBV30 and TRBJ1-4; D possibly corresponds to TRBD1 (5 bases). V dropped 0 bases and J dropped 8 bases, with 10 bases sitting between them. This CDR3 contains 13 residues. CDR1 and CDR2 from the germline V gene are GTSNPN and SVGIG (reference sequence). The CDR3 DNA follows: TGTGCCTGGAGTGTAACAGGCCAGGAAAAACTGTTTTTT. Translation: CAWSVTGQEKLFF.